This T cell receptor beta chain was sequenced during a study of T cell responses to AZD1222 COVID-19 vaccine. Study results and limitations: Baseline seropositivity occurred in only a handful of AZD1222 recipients. CD4 TCRs linked to vaccination spanned spike, dominating at 160-218 and 743-854. Repertoire samples came only from after the peak T cell response. Increased Spike-specific TCR breadth and depth were observed after two AZD1222 doses.

The length of the CDR3 is 12 residues. V dropped 5 bases and J dropped 1 base, with 5 bases sitting between them. Germline CDR1 PRHDT, CDR2 FYEKMQ (reference sequence). TCRdb's copy holds only in-frame clones and misses some; the assay was immunoSEQ multiplex PCR. Among some 150,000 clones, roughly 89% were seen once, and the ten largest hold about 1.5%. In the case of this clone: Its specificity is not known.

This specimen was peripheral blood, taken on day 0 of AZD1222 vaccination. The sequence was collected from an adult in good health. This sequence joins TRBV13 and TRBJ1-1; no clear D. The CDR3 protein is CASSRENTEAFF. As DNA, the CDR3 is TGTGCCAGCAGCCGGGAGAACACTGAAGCTTTCTTT.